Listed below are T cell receptor beta chains from one sample, sequenced in a study of blood T cell repertoires in COVID-19. Sequenced by immunoSEQ multiplex PCR; TCRdb stores in-frame clones only, minus some. The repertoire has 120,000 to 150,000 clones, around 80% of them found once; the top ten carry 4.2%. Sequencing was performed on peripheral blood. The receptors were gathered from a man in his 60s with acute or convalescent COVID-19. The CDR3 runs from the conserved cysteine through the conserved F or W. Fields, in order: V gene, clone size, D gene, J gene, CDR3 DNA, CDR3 protein. A D gene is named only where the DNA matches it firmly. Size is stated for part of the rows, as once, few or many counts, or as a class when the clone is expanded.

TRBV24-1	NA	NA	TRBJ1-4	TGTGCCACCACAGGGCCCTTGGATGAAAAACTGTTTTTT	CATTGPLDEKLFF
TRBV19	many	NA	TRBJ1-3	TGTGCCAGTCGGAGCTCTGGAAACACCATATATTTT	CASRSSGNTIYF
TRBV7-9	NA	TRBD2	TRBJ2-3	TGTGCCAGCAGCTTAGCTGGGACTAGCGGGAGGGAGAGTACGCAGTATTTT	CASSLAGTSGRESTQYF
TRBV5-1	NA	NA	TRBJ2-2	TGCGCCAGCAGCTTTGACACCTCGAACACCGGGGAGCTGTTTTTT	CASSFDTSNTGELFF
TRBV6-2/TRBV6-3	NA	NA	TRBJ2-3	TGTGCCAGCAACCCCGGCGGGAGCACAGATACGCAGTATTTT	CASNPGGSTDTQYF
TRBV28	NA	NA	TRBJ1-5	TGTGCCAGCAGTTTCGTACATAGCAATCAGCCCCAGCATTTT	CASSFVHSNQPQHF
TRBV6-5	NA	NA	TRBJ1-1	TGTGCCAGCAGTCGGGACTCTGGTCGCACTGAAGCTTTCTTT	CASSRDSGRTEAFF
TRBV19	NA	TRBD2	TRBJ2-7	TGTGCCAGTAGAAAAGGGACTAGCGGGGCCTACGAGCAGTACTTC	CASRKGTSGAYEQYF
TRBV6-5	NA	NA	TRBJ1-2	TGTGCCAGCAGGGGCTTCGAGGGAGCGCGCTATGGCTACACCTTC	CASRGFEGARYGYTF
TRBV19	NA	TRBD1	TRBJ1-4	TGTGCCAGTAGTATGGGGGACAGGACGAATAGACTGTTTTTT	CASSMGDRTNRLFF
TRBV7-9	NA	TRBD2	TRBJ2-1	TGTGCCACAGATGTGTTAGCGGGAGGCATCTACAATGAGCAGTTCTTC	CATDVLAGGIYNEQFF
TRBV28	NA	TRBD1	TRBJ2-3	TGTGCCAGCAGTTACGACCAGGACAGGGGATTGGATACGCAGTATTTT	CASSYDQDRGLDTQYF
TRBV10-1	NA	TRBD2	TRBJ2-1	TGCGCCAGCAGCGGGACTAGCGGGATTGTTGAGCAGTTCTTC	CASSGTSGIVEQFF
TRBV15	NA	TRBD1	TRBJ2-1	TGTGCCACCAGCAAAAAGCGGACAGGGAGCTCCTACAATGAGCAGTTCTTC	CATSKKRTGSSYNEQFF
TRBV30	NA	TRBD1	TRBJ2-7	TGTGCCTTCGAGGGGGCGAACTCCTACGAGCAGTACTTC	CAFEGANSYEQYF
TRBV13	NA	TRBD2	TRBJ2-1	TGTGCCAGCAGCCTTGGGCTTGGTAGCGGGATTTACAATGAGCAGTTCTTC	CASSLGLGSGIYNEQFF
TRBV28	NA	TRBD1	TRBJ1-2	TGTGCCAGTACCGACGGACAGGGGGCAGGGTATGGCTACACCTTC	CASTDGQGAGYGYTF
TRBV6-4	NA	NA	TRBJ1-3	TGTGCCAGCACCGACTCGGGGGGGGAATCTAACACCATATATTTT	CASTDSGGESNTIYF
TRBV5-1	NA	NA	TRBJ2-2	TGCGCCAGCAGCTTGGCCGAAGGGGAGGAGCTGTTTTTT	CASSLAEGEELFF
TRBV6-5	NA	TRBD1	TRBJ1-1	TGTGCCAGCAGTTACACCTACCGGGACAGCGAAGCTTTCTTT	CASSYTYRDSEAFF
TRBV18	NA	NA	TRBJ2-1	TGTGCCAGCTCACCCCAGGCGAGCTCCTACAATGAGCAGTTCTTC	CASSPQASSYNEQFF
TRBV2	NA	NA	TRBJ1-2	TGTGCCAGCACACCGGGGGGTAGAGGCTACACCTTC	CASTPGGRGYTF
TRBV6-5	NA	NA	TRBJ2-1	TGTGCCAGCAGTACCCTAGGTTATGAGCAGTTCTTC	CASSTLGYEQFF
TRBV27	NA	NA	TRBJ2-7	TGTGCCAGCAGTTTACGTCGGACAGGAGGGAGCTACGAGCAGTACTTC	CASSLRRTGGSYEQYF
TRBV30	few	TRBD1	TRBJ1-1	TGTGCCTGGAGTGTAGGGGGGACAGGGGCGGACACTGAAGCTTTCTTT	CAWSVGGTGADTEAFF
TRBV4-1	NA	NA	TRBJ2-5	TGCGCCAGCAGCCAACCCCAACAAGAGACCCAGTACTTC	CASSQPQQETQYF
TRBV28	NA	TRBD2	TRBJ2-7	TGTGCCAGCAGTCAGACTTCTAGCGGGCTGAAGGAGCAGTACTTC	CASSQTSSGLKEQYF
TRBV10-2	once	TRBD1	TRBJ2-7	TGCGCCAGCAGTGAGACAGGGGCCTACGAGCAGTACTTC	CASSETGAYEQYF
TRBV6-5	NA	TRBD1	TRBJ2-2	TGTGCCAGCACCAAAGGGACAGGGTGGACCGGGGAGCTGTTTTTT	CASTKGTGWTGELFF
TRBV5-6	NA	NA	TRBJ1-2	TGTGCCAGCAGGGAGACAGCTAACTATGGCTACACCTTC	CASRETANYGYTF
TRBV7-9	few	NA	TRBJ1-2	TGTGCCAGCAGCCCACGGGACAAAGACGCTAACTATGGCTACACCTTC	CASSPRDKDANYGYTF
TRBV5-1	few	NA	TRBJ2-1	TGCGCCAGCAGCGAGCGGACAGCGCGCTCCTACAATGAGCAGTTCTTC	CASSERTARSYNEQFF
TRBV7-6	NA	TRBD2	TRBJ2-3	TGTGCCAGCAGCGCCGGACTAGCGTGGGCAGATACGCAGTATTTT	CASSAGLAWADTQYF
TRBV28	NA	TRBD2	TRBJ2-3	TGTGCCAGCAGTTTAAGCGGGGCTAGCACAGATACGCAGTATTTT	CASSLSGASTDTQYF
TRBV10-3	NA	TRBD2	TRBJ2-5	TGTGCCATCGGGCGGGAGGTCGGGGAGACCCAGTACTTC	CAIGREVGETQYF
TRBV3-1/TRBV3-2	NA	NA	TRBJ1-1	TGTGCCAGCAGCCAAGTACAGGGGAACACTGAAGCTTTCTTT	CASSQVQGNTEAFF
TRBV28	NA	TRBD1	TRBJ1-5	TGTGCCAGCAGTTCGGGACAGGGGAATCAGCCCCAGCATTTT	CASSSGQGNQPQHF
TRBV4-1	NA	TRBD1	TRBJ1-1	TGCGCCAGCAGCTCCCAGAGGGGGCGAGGGAACACTGAAGCTTTCTTT	CASSSQRGRGNTEAFF
TRBV11-1	NA	NA	TRBJ2-5	TGTGCCAGCAGCCAGAACACAGGCCAAGAGACCCAGTACTTC	CASSQNTGQETQYF